This TCR beta chain came from a study of blood T cell repertoires in COVID-19. Across the whole study: Sites in the United States, Italy and Spain provided acute and convalescent COVID-19 samples. Sample material is recorded as cDNA or gDNA derived from T cells, B-cell-depleted T cells, or PBMCs.

CDR3 length: 15 amino acids. Germline V gives CDR1 KGHSH, CDR2 LQKENI. V dropped 6 bases and J dropped 8 bases, with 19 bases sitting between them. As handled by the study authors: Reference gene primer amplification yielded estimated nucleated cell counts. Sequencing used immunoSEQ multiplex PCR; TCRdb keeps in-frame clones, though not all of them. V and J calls plus clone size are reproduced from that table; the DNA served to infer D and trimming. This sample yields about 130,000 clones, of which under 90% are seen a single time; 40% to 55% belongs to the top ten. Material for sequencing was peripheral blood. This TCR came from a human donor in a cohort sampled during active COVID-19. V and J are TRBV18 and TRBJ1-4, with D tentatively TRBD1 (6 bases). The CDR3 nucleotides read TGTGCCAGCTCGGCACAGGGAGTTGGTTGGGAAAAACTGTTTTTT. Its protein product is CASSAQGVGWEKLFF.